Listed below are T cell receptor beta chains from one sample, sequenced in a study of T and B cells in COVID-19 patients. TCRdb re-analysed the multiplex PCR reads in MiXCR, keeping a single row per CDR3 protein. The sample includes 9,900 or so distinct CDR3 sequences, 25% to 30% of them seen just once. Sequencing was carried out using blood. Source of these receptors: a human donor who had recovered from COVID-19. Both conserved end residues are part of each CDR3. Fields, in order: J gene, clone size, CDR3 length, V gene, D gene, CDR3 protein, CDR3 DNA. A D gene is named only where the DNA matches it firmly. Not all rows give a size; the values are once, few, many and, for expanded clones, a class.

J: TRBJ2-1
size: medium-sized
length: 13
V: TRBV6-5
D: -
CDR3: CASSGYSAHEQFF
DNA: TGTGCCAGCAGTGGGTATAGCGCCCATGAGCAGTTCTTC

J: TRBJ2-7
size: many
length: 13
V: TRBV7-9
D: -
CDR3: CASSTGSRDEQYF
DNA: TGTGCCAGCAGCACCGGAAGTCGCGACGAGCAGTACTTC

J: TRBJ2-7
size: medium-sized
length: 11
V: TRBV29-1
D: -
CDR3: CSVDRDHEQYF
DNA: TGCAGCGTTGACAGGGACCACGAGCAGTACTTC

J: TRBJ2-7
size: -
length: 11
V: TRBV28
D: TRBD1
CDR3: CASDRGYEQYF
DNA: TGTGCCAGCGACAGGGGCTACGAGCAGTACTTC

J: TRBJ2-1
size: once
length: 17
V: TRBV19
D: TRBD2
CDR3: CASSRGTSGRAPQEQFF
DNA: TGTGCCAGTAGTCGGGGGACTAGCGGGAGGGCCCCACAAGAGCAGTTCTTC

J: TRBJ1-2
size: -
length: 17
V: TRBV5-4
D: TRBD1
CDR3: CASSLGLRDRGRWGYTF
DNA: TGTGCCAGCAGCTTGGGCCTCCGGGACAGGGGGAGATGGGGCTACACCTTC

J: TRBJ2-7
size: many
length: 15
V: TRBV18
D: TRBD1
CDR3: CASSRTGQGINEQYF
DNA: TGTGCCAGCTCACGAACGGGACAGGGGATAAACGAGCAGTACTTC

J: TRBJ1-5
size: -
length: 14
V: TRBV30
D: -
CDR3: CAWSGVGINQPQHF
DNA: TGTGCCTGGAGTGGTGTGGGGATCAATCAGCCCCAGCATTTT

J: TRBJ2-7
size: -
length: 12
V: TRBV7-9
D: -
CDR3: CASSLEAFPQFF
DNA: TGTGCCAGCAGCTTAGAGGCCTTCCCCCAATTCTTC

J: TRBJ2-3
size: -
length: 18
V: TRBV19
D: TRBD2
CDR3: CASSIDPPGLAGVVTQYF
DNA: TGTGCCAGTAGTATAGATCCCCCGGGACTAGCGGGGGTAGTTACGCAGTATTTT

J: TRBJ1-3
size: medium-sized
length: 14
V: TRBV19
D: -
CDR3: CASSVTGSGNTIYF
DNA: TGTGCCAGTAGTGTAACAGGGTCTGGAAACACCATATATTTT